The source of this T cell receptor beta chain is a study of blood T cell repertoires in COVID-19 (dated by TCRdb to 2018 to 2020). Study-wide context: Collaborator samples came from the United States, Italy and Spain and covered acute and convalescent phases of COVID-19. The prospective study material was composed of cDNA or gDNA derived from T cells, B-cell-depleted T cells, or PBMCs. Subjects who had been exposed to COVID-19, were actively infected with it, or had recovered from it provided the deeply sampled blood TCRbeta repertoires that made up the dataset. The repertoires were released in a freely available public database intended as a resource for research on the immune response to SARS-CoV-2. Samples came from the ongoing ImmuneRACE study (first 160 participants) plus 1,254 subjects from 6 global collaborators. Sample metadata almost always included a de-identified subject ID, COVID-19 status, age in years and sex. HLA class I and class II types, where available, came from metadata supplied by the sample provider rather than from assay-based typing. General findings and caveats noted by the study authors: Clinical and demographic metadata were provided uncurated, with the amount varying by source and participant.

TCRbeta CDR3 regions were amplified from genomic DNA using the immunoSEQ Assay, a bias-controlled multiplex PCR. On the study's bioinformatics: The number of nucleated cells in each sample was estimated from the amplification of reference gene primers within the assay. To quantify the absolute abundance of each unique TCRbeta CDR3 rearrangement, sequence reads were collapsed and filtered. For each sample, productive Simpson clonality was calculated by taking the square root of Simpson's diversity index across productive rearrangements. TCRdb holds this immuneACCESS table with in-frame rearrangements only. Some clones are missing; in checked studies, unresolved V genes explain under half, and the rest has no known cause. D and trimming come from the DNA, and the V and J calls and clone size come from that table. This sample holds fewer than 250,000 clones; 80% to 90% were observed only once. In total, the top ten clones hold 3.5% to 4.5% of the sample.

The collaborating institutions used their own protocols to collect whole blood in K2EDTA tubes. Collaborator samples were shipped for TCRbeta analysis as frozen whole blood, isolated PBMCs, or DNA extracted from either sample type. Regarding this clone: Its antigen remains unidentified. No per-base quality is available; no much larger clone lies one base away.

This TCR was sampled from a man between 50 and 59 years old with acute or convalescent COVID-19. The sample was peripheral blood.

The CDR3 amino acid sequence is: CASKRERGGLEAFF. The nucleotide sequence is given as TGTGCCAGCAAAAGAGAACGGGGAGGCTTAGAAGCTTTCTTT. The rearrangement joined TRBV2 to TRBJ1-1; the D gene identity is not certain. A distance of 20 bases separates the germline ends of V and J, which lose 7 bases and 8 bases respectively. CDR1 and CDR2, per the germline V gene, are SNHLY and FYNNEI. The CDR3 goes from the cysteine to the phenylalanine over 14 residues. The entry retains the CDR3 DNA only, 42 bases that are in frame from base 1.